This T cell receptor beta chain was obtained from a study of blood T cell repertoires in COVID-19 (TCRdb year 2020). Broadly, across the study: Collaborator samples came from the United States, Italy and Spain and covered acute and convalescent phases of COVID-19. Subjects who had been exposed to COVID-19, were actively infected with it, or had recovered from it provided the deeply sampled blood TCRbeta repertoires that made up the dataset. The material from the prospective study consisted of cDNA or gDNA derived from T cells, B-cell-depleted T cells, or PBMCs. The samples were drawn from two sources: the first 160 participants of the ongoing ImmuneRACE study, and some 1,300 subjects contributed by 6 global collaborators. The sample metadata nearly always contained a de-identified subject ID, COVID-19 status, age in years and sex. Where available, HLA class I and class II types were obtained from metadata supplied by the sample provider rather than from assay-based typing. The repertoires were made available in a free public database intended to serve as a resource for research on the immune response to SARS-CoV-2.

Concerning this clone: Its antigen is currently not known. Base quality data are lacking; no much larger clone is found one base away.

At one collaborating source in Seattle, patients were enrolled during active infection and were followed longitudinally through the course of disease. Collaborating institutions collected whole blood in K2EDTA tubes following their own protocols. Collaborator samples were shipped for TCRbeta analysis as frozen whole blood, isolated PBMCs, or DNA extracted from either sample type. TCRbeta CDR3 regions were amplified from genomic DNA by means of the immunoSEQ Assay, a bias-controlled multiplex PCR. Per the source publication's procedure: The number of nucleated cells in each sample was estimated from the amplification of reference gene primers within the assay. To quantify the absolute abundance of each unique TCRbeta CDR3 rearrangement, sequence reads were collapsed and filtered. Productive Simpson clonality was computed per sample as the square root of Simpson's diversity index over productive rearrangements. As stored in TCRdb, this immuneACCESS dataset retains in-frame rearrangements with V and J assigned. A fraction of the clones does not appear; measured against another copy, unresolved V genes explain less than half of the discrepancy, and the remainder lacks a known reason. V and J calls and clone size follow that table, whereas D and trimming were derived from the DNA. This sample lists more than 150,000 clones; more than 80% were detected once. The top ten clones comprise roughly 12% of the sample.

Beyond this particular receptor, the publication reports: How much clinical and demographic metadata was included differed by source and by participant, and the metadata was provided uncurated.

The clonotype comes from a woman of 80 years or more with COVID-19, enrolled during active disease. Sequencing was carried out using peripheral blood.

The CDR3 loop reads CASRSSPGTSAEAFF. The DNA sequence is given as TGTGCCAGCAGATCTTCCCCGGGGACATCCGCTGAAGCTTTCTTT. The chain couples TRBV28 to TRBJ1-1; the D gene is possibly TRBD1, with 6 bases matching. At the junction V is shortened by 6 bases and J by 6 bases, with 20 bases in between. The germline V gene yields MDHEN for CDR1 and SYDVKM for CDR2. The CDR3 measures 15 amino acids from cysteine to phenylalanine. The only DNA kept is the CDR3, 45 bases in frame from the first base.